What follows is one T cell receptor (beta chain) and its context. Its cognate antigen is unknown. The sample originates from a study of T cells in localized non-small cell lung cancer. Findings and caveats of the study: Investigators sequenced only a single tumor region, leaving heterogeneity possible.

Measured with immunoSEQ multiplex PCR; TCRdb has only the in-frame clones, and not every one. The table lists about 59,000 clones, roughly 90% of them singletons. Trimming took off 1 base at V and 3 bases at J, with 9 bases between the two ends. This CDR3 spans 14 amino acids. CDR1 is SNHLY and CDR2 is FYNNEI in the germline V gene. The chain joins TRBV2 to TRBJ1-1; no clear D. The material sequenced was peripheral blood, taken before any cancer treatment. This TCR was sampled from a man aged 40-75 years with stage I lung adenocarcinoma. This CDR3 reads CASSEVTGDTEAFF. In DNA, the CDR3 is TGTGCCAGCAGTGAAGTAACCGGGGACACTGAAGCTTTCTTT.